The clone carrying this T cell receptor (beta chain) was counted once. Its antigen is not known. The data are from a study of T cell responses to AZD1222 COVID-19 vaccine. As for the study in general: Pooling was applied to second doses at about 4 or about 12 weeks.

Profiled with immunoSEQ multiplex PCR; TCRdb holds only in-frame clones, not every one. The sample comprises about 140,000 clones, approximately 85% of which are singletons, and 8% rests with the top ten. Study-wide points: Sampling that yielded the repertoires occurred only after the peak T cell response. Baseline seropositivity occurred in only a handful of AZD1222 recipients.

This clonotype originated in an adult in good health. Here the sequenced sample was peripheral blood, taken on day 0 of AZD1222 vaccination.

The CDR3 here is CASSQLAGVVPGELFF. CDR3 in DNA: TGTGCCAGCAGTCAACTAGCGGGGGTCGTGCCCGGGGAGCTGTTTTTT. This chain connects TRBV7-2 to TRBJ2-2; the match to TRBD2 covers 11 bases. CDR3 size: 16 residues. Germline values: CDR1 SGHTA, CDR2 FQGNSA. Losses at the gene ends were 6 bases for V and 6 bases for J; bases not matched to a gene: 9.